One and the same sample provided the 25 T cell receptor beta chains below, sequenced in a study of T cells in Graves' hyperthyroidism and ophthalmopathy (dated by TCRdb to the late 2010s). The method was multiplex PCR. The reads were generated on an Illumina HiSeq 2000. Amplification of TCR beta CDR3 regions was carried out from RNA transcripts. A first-round RT-PCR of the TCR CDR3 used the HTBI primer set with the Qiagen OneStep RT-PCR kit. TCRdb redid the processing of the public reads, applying fastp at Q25 and MiXCR, and retained in-frame beta chains. Each entry merges the rows of one CDR3 protein and shows their most common DNA and genes. Present in this sample are about 180,000 distinct CDR3 sequences, about a sixth of which were seen just once. The top ten constitute around 29% of the sample. Sequencing was carried out using blood. These receptors all come from a woman aged 50 to 65 with Graves' hyperthyroidism.

This clonotype was detected ten times or more. The rearrangement links TRBV7-8 to TRBJ2-1, with D perhaps TRBD1 (7 bases). The CDR3 extends over 15 amino acids. Germline V gene lookup returns CDR1 SGHVS and CDR2 FQNEAQ. The germline V and J ends were trimmed by 3 bases and 5 bases, with 14 bases remaining between them. CDR3 loop: CASSFDRAGHNEQFF. CDR3 nucleotides: TGTGCCAGCAGCTTCGACAGGGCGGGACACAATGAGCAGTTCTTC.

The table lists this clonotype with many counts. The chain couples TRBV5-1 to TRBJ2-1, with no clear D. The ends were cut back, 3 bases at V and 5 bases at J, with 6 bases in the middle. Per germline, CDR1 SGHRS and CDR2 YFSETQ. The CDR3 is 12 residues long. CDR3 loop: CASSSPHNEQFF. CDR3 coding DNA: TGCGCCAGCAGCTCCCCACACAATGAGCAGTTCTTC.

This clonotype was observed a few times. The J gene is TRBJ2-3, the V gene TRBV4-2; 11 nucleotides match TRBD2. The CDR3 runs 16 residues. Looked up from germline, CDR1 is LGHNA and CDR2 is YNFKEQ. The trim removed 3 bases at V and 3 bases at J, leaving 5 bases unmatched. The DNA for the CDR3 is TGTGCCAGCAGCCATCTAGCGGGGGGCGAAACAGATACGCAGTATTTT. As protein: CASSHLAGGETDTQYF.

V gene TRBV29-1 combines with J gene TRBJ1-3; unclear D gene. V lost 3 bases and J lost 0, with 9 bases in between. The germline V gene has CDR1 SQVTM and CDR2 ANQGSEA. The CDR3 consists of 14 residues. For the CDR3, the DNA is TGCAGCGTTGAGGCCAGGACCTCTGGAAACACCATATATTTT. This encodes CSVEARTSGNTIYF.

This clonotype was counted many times. V is TRBV6-2 or TRBV6-3 and J is TRBJ1-1; no clear D gene. Trimming shortened V by 4 bases and J by 0 bases, and 12 bases separated the two germline ends. Germline lookup yields CDR1 MNHEY and CDR2 SVGEGT. This CDR3 region has 15 residues. CDR3 DNA sequence: TGTGCCAGCAGTTCCCGACGGATTATGAACACTGAAGCTTTCTTT. Translating gives CASSSRRIMNTEAFF.

For this clonotype: One end of the junction varies from germline; a read error may be responsible. The chain has TRBV11-3 and TRBJ1-1; the D is unclear. This CDR3 is 14 amino acids long. Germline CDR1 and CDR2: SGHNT and YENEEA. CDR3 DNA: TGTGCCAGTAGCTTAGATGGAGTGAACGCTGAAGCTTTCTTT. Its protein is CASSLDGVNAEAFF.

This clonotype was seen repeatedly, ten times or more. The rearrangement joins TRBV6-2 or TRBV6-3 to TRBJ1-1; unclear D gene. The CDR3 covers 14 residues. CDR1 MNHEY and CDR2 SVGEGT come from the germline V gene. The germline V and J ends were trimmed by 0 bases and 1 base, with 6 bases remaining between them. The CDR3 sequence: CASSYSRANTEAFF. The CDR3 DNA reads TGTGCCAGCAGTTACTCACGGGCGAACACTGAAGCTTTCTTT.

In its sample, this clonotype was seen many times. This chain links TRBV2 with TRBJ1-2; D gene uncertain. The V end lost 3 bases, the J end lost 3 bases, and 5 bases lay between the germline ends. Germline values: CDR1 SNHLY, CDR2 FYNNEI. There are 12 residues in the CDR3. The DNA of the CDR3 is TGTGCCAGCAGTGACGAGGACTATGGCTACACCTTC. As protein: CASSDEDYGYTF. Variable domain in full (rest from reference TRBV2 and TRBJ1-2): EPEVTQTPSHQVTQMGQEVILRCVPISNHLYFYWYRQILGQKVEFLVSFYNNEISEKSEIFDDQFSVERPDGSNFTLKIRSTKLEDSAMYFCASSDEDYGYTFGSGTRLTVV.

This clonotype was detected many times. The chain employs TRBV3-1 and TRBJ2-7; D uncertain. V lost 0 bases and J 5 bases, leaving 8 bases between the germline ends. The CDR3 loop spans 13 amino acids. In germline, CDR1 is LGHDT, CDR2 YNNKEL (reference sequence). The CDR3 protein is CASSQERWNEQYF. The CDR3 region has the DNA TGTGCCAGCAGCCAAGAAAGGTGGAACGAGCAGTACTTC.

This clonotype was found many times. The chain joins TRBV7-2 to TRBJ1-2; no clear D. Trimming took 5 bases from V and 4 from J, leaving 14 bases between them. Per germline, CDR1 SGHTA and CDR2 FQGNSA. This CDR3 is 14 amino acids long. CDR3 protein: CASSVGPARYGYTF. In DNA form, the CDR3 reads TGTGCCAGCAGCGTCGGGCCAGCCCGCTATGGCTACACCTTC.

This clonotype was seen at least ten times. This rearrangement joins TRBV7-3 to TRBJ1-1; TRBD1 is a possible D gene (5 bases). The germline gives CDR1 SGHTA, CDR2 FQGTGA. V gave up 2 bases and J gave up 3 bases, with 10 bases separating them. The CDR3 contains 14 residues. CDR3 nucleotides: TGTGCCAGCAGCTTAGAGGGGCGGGACACTGAAGCTTTCTTT. This encodes CASSLEGRDTEAFF.

A single count supports this clonotype. The chain is built from TRBV9 and TRBJ2-1; D might be TRBD1 or TRBD2, each matching 6 bases. V was trimmed by 0 bases and J by 4 bases, leaving 11 bases between them. Germline V gene sequence: CDR1 SGDLS, CDR2 YYNGEE. There are 15 residues in the CDR3. The CDR3 bases are TGTGCCAGCAGCGTAGCGGGGGCGCCGTACAATGAGCAGTTCTTC. It encodes CASSVAGAPYNEQFF.

This clonotype was recorded at least ten times. The rearrangement links TRBV20-1 to TRBJ2-7; 7 positions agree with TRBD1. The V segment lost 6 bases and the J segment 0 bases; nucleotides outside the gene matches: 11. CDR1 is DFQATT, CDR2 SNEGSKA, per germline (reference sequence). The length of the CDR3 is 15 residues. CDR3 in amino acids: CSAQYRGYTSYEQYF. For the CDR3, the DNA is TGCAGTGCCCAATACAGGGGTTATACCTCCTACGAGCAGTACTTC.

This clonotype was seen ten or more times. The gene calls are TRBV5-5 and TRBJ1-5, with TRBD1 as a possible D gene (5 bases). Between the trimmed V and J ends, which lost 4 bases and 3 bases, there was a span of 17 bases. CDR1 is SGHKS, CDR2 YYEKEE, per germline (reference sequence). CDR3 length equals 16 residues. This CDR3 is CASSIGTAHINQPQHF. The CDR3 nucleotides read TGTGCCAGCAGCATAGGGACCGCACATATCAATCAGCCCCAGCATTTT.

This clonotype was seen at least ten times. The gene calls are TRBV19 and TRBJ1-1, with D tentatively TRBD1 (5 bases). Germline lookup yields CDR1 LNHDA and CDR2 SQIVND (reference sequence). Deletions cut 5 bases from V and 8 bases from J, with 15 bases between. CDR3 length: 13 residues. The CDR3 loop is CASSFRAGGEAFF. The CDR3, as DNA: TGTGCCAGTAGTTTTCGGGCCGGGGGAGAAGCTTTCTTT.

At least ten counts were recorded for this clonotype. The gene calls are TRBV12-3 or TRBV12-4 and TRBJ2-2; D possibly uses TRBD1 or TRBD2 (5 bases each). The CDR3 consists of 15 residues. Trimming took off 6 bases at V and 4 bases at J, with 15 bases between the two ends. This chain's CDR3 is CASSYQEGLTGELFF. For the CDR3, the DNA is TGTGCCAGCAGCTATCAAGAGGGGCTCACCGGGGAGCTGTTTTTT.

The sample holds a few counts of this clonotype. V is TRBV7-8 and J is TRBJ2-7; 7 bases match TRBD1. CDR1 and CDR2 from the germline V gene are SGHVS and FQNEAQ. The CDR3 has 14 amino acids. J was trimmed by 2 bases and V by 3 bases; bases with no gene match: 4. The CDR3 coding sequence is TGTGCCAGCAGCTTGAACGGACAGGCCTACGAGCAGTACTTC. Amino acid sequence: CASSLNGQAYEQYF.

Details on this clonotype: Just one base apart from a much larger clone, this may be a read error. This chain connects TRBV9 to TRBJ1-1; no definite D call. The CDR3 has 15 residues. Germline-derived CDR1 and CDR2 are SGDLS and YYNGEE. Trimming removed 0 bases at V and 6 bases at J, with 15 bases between. CDR3 amino acids: CASSVEPGPAAEAFF. Written as DNA, the CDR3 is TGTGCCAGCAGCGTAGAACCCGGGCCCGCCGCTGAAGCTTTCTTT.

This clonotype was seen many times. The chain has TRBV7-8 and TRBJ2-3; D is possibly TRBD1 (5 bases). This CDR3 is built from 13 residues. Trimming stripped 5 bases from V and 0 bases from J, with 6 bases between. Germline lookup yields CDR1 SGHVS and CDR2 FQNEAQ. In DNA form, the CDR3 reads TGTGCCAGCAGCCCAGGGAGCACAGATACGCAGTATTTT. Encoded protein: CASSPGSTDTQYF.

The chain recombines TRBV3-1 with TRBJ2-7; D is undetermined. Germline CDR1 is LGHDT and CDR2 is YNNKEL (reference sequence). The CDR3 length is 14 residues. Trimming pared 4 bases from V and 0 bases from J, leaving 10 bases between. CDR3 protein: CASSPQSPSYEQYF. In DNA form, the CDR3 reads TGTGCCAGCAGCCCGCAATCCCCCTCCTACGAGCAGTACTTC.

The chain uses TRBV7-9 and TRBJ1-1; D perhaps matches TRBD1 (6 bases). V was shortened by 4 bases and J by 3 bases, with 12 bases between the two germline ends. Germline CDR1 is SEHNR and CDR2 is FQNEAQ (reference sequence). The CDR3 loop spans 14 amino acids. CDR3 nucleotide sequence: TGTGCCAGCAGCTCCGCGGGACACCACACTGAAGCTTTCTTT. Its translation: CASSSAGHHTEAFF.

This clonotype has at least ten counts. The gene calls are TRBV11-3 and TRBJ2-6, with a tentative D call TRBD2 (5 bases). The V and J ends lost 4 bases and 0 bases respectively, with 7 bases between them. The CDR3 consists of 15 residues. Germline CDR1 SGHNT, CDR2 YENEEA. The CDR3 reads CASSSGDSGANVLTF. In DNA form, the CDR3 reads TGTGCCAGCAGCTCCGGGGACTCTGGGGCCAACGTCCTGACTTTC. The full variable domain, its missing parts supplied by reference TRBV11-3 and TRBJ2-6, is EAGVVQSPRYKIIEKKQPVAFWCNPISGHNTLYWYLQNLGQGPELLIRYENEEAVDDSQLPKDRFSAERLKGVDSTLKIQPAELGDSAVYLCASSSGDSGANVLTFGAGSRLTVL.

In this sample, this clonotype turned up many times. The chain employs TRBV19 and TRBJ1-2, with D unclear. The CDR3 has 13 amino acids. In germline, CDR1 is LNHDA, CDR2 SQIVND (reference sequence). With 6 bases removed from V and 6 bases from J, the gap between germline ends came to 14 bases. CDR3 bases: TGTGCCAGTAGGATTTCAGGAGGGCATGGCTACACCTTC. Translated: CASRISGGHGYTF.

This clonotype has a count of ten or more. This chain joins TRBV6-1 and TRBJ2-2; D unclear. Germline V gives CDR1 MNHNS, CDR2 SASEGT. The CDR3 contains 14 residues. The V end was cut by 6 bases, the J end by 4 bases, with 12 bases between. The CDR3 region is CASSSGRITGELFF. The CDR3 bases are TGTGCCAGCAGCTCAGGACGGATCACCGGGGAGCTGTTTTTT.

This rearrangement joins TRBV20-1 to TRBJ2-7, with a weak D call TRBD2 (7 bases). CDR1 and CDR2 (germline): DFQATT, SNEGSKA (reference sequence). Trimming removed 6 bases at V and 3 bases at J, with 21 bases between. This CDR3 contains 15 residues. The DNA of the CDR3 is TGCAGTGCCAGTCCCTTCGTGGGAGGGGGCTACGAGCAGTACTTC. Translated: CSASPFVGGGYEQYF.